This T cell receptor beta chain was captured by sequencing in a study of T-cell reconstitution after alpha-beta-depleted transplantation in children (TCRdb year 2016). Context from the whole study: The study quantitatively tracked T-cell immune reconstitution after TCRalphabeta/CD19-depleted allogeneic hematopoietic cell transplantation in children using TCR repertoire profiling.

Summary of the overall study and its limitations: Over subsequent months, a decline in hyperexpanded clone frequencies was noted, and after one year, T-cell counts and TCRbeta diversity were mostly ascribed to newly produced T cells. The apparently early alphabetaT-cell count recovery about two months after transplant was reportedly dependent on only several hundred rapidly expanded clones derived from non-depleted graft cells. The high TCRbeta diversity at day 60 in some patients was ascribed to recipient T cells and intrathymic progenitors that had survived conditioning.

What this sample's treatment or condition label stands for: allogeneic hematopoietic cell transplantation with graft depleted of TCRalphabeta T cells and CD19 B cells. The transplant recipients were children given TCRalphabeta/CD19-depleted allogeneic hematopoietic cell grafts. Germline trimming amounts to 1 base on V and 3 bases on J, with 8 as the count of junction bases outside the gene matches. The CDR3 runs 18 residues from the cysteine to the phenylalanine. The entry retains the CDR3 DNA only, 54 bases that are in frame from base 1. The germline V gene encodes CDR1 SGHRS and CDR2 YFSETQ. Many counts were recorded for this clonotype. The antigen it recognizes is unknown. No clone much larger than this one lies a single base away; base qualities are absent. The library was prepared using PCR. The listed sequencing device is Illumina HiSeq 2500. Molecular barcoding was employed in the preparation of TCR libraries, with unique molecular identifiers being used to normalize TCRbeta repertoire quantification. The public reads were reanalyzed by TCRdb: fastp trimming at Q25, MiXCR alignment, in-frame beta chains only. CDR3 protein sequences are deduplicated, and each keeps its most common genes and DNA. Here the sample has a few hundred thousand distinct CDR3 sequences; over 40% occur a single time. 27% of the sample comes from the top ten.

The source material was PBMCs, sampled before TCRalphabeta/CD19-depleted stem cell transplant. The sequence was obtained from a girl aged 2-10 years with aplastic anemia, due to receive a stem cell transplant. The rearrangement combines TRBV5-1 with TRBJ1-3; 12 middle bases align to TRBD1. At the DNA level, the sequence is TGCGCCAGCAGCTTGAAGGGACAGGGGGCCATCGGTGGAAACACCATATATTTT. It translates as CASSLKGQGAIGGNTIYF.